The 29 T cell receptor beta chains below all came from one sample that was sequenced in a study of blood T cell repertoires in COVID-19. TCRdb keeps only in-frame clones here, not all; method: immunoSEQ multiplex PCR. Found here are 150,000 to 200,000 clones, 75% to 80% of them singletons; the top ten hold 26%. Source material: peripheral blood. Source of these receptors: a woman between 65 and 79 years old with acute or convalescent COVID-19.

The chain has TRBV11-2 and TRBJ1-2, with D possibly matching TRBD1 (5 bases). The germline CDR1 and CDR2 sequences are SGHAT and FQNNGV. With 3 bases removed from V and 8 bases from J, the gap between germline ends came to 13 bases. This CDR3 has 13 amino acids. The DNA of the CDR3 is TGTGCCAGCAGCTTCTCCGCAGGGTACGGCTACACCTTC. Protein product: CASSFSAGYGYTF.

The gene calls are TRBV5-1 and TRBJ2-1; perhaps TRBD1 as D (5 bases). The CDR3 runs 16 residues. The germline V gene encodes CDR1 SGHRS and CDR2 YFSETQ. V dropped 0 bases and J dropped 9 bases, with 19 bases sitting between them. CDR3 DNA sequence: TGCGCCAGCAGCTTGGGGGGCCTTCAGGGTCCGGGTGAGCAGTTCTTC. Translation gives CASSLGGLQGPGEQFF.

V gene TRBV9 combines with J gene TRBJ1-5; 8 bases fit TRBD1. CDR3 size: 15 residues. CDR1 and CDR2 (germline): SGDLS, YYNGEE. J was trimmed by 6 bases and V by 4 bases; bases with no gene match: 9. The CDR3 spells CASSLGQGVRQPQHF. The CDR3 bases are TGTGCCAGCAGCTTAGGACAGGGCGTTCGTCAGCCCCAGCATTTT.

The chain joins TRBV10-3 to TRBJ2-1, with a possible D match to TRBD2 (6 bases). CDR3 size: 14 residues. V was cut by 6 bases and J by 5 bases, with 14 bases left in between. The V gene's germline CDR1 is ENHRY and CDR2 SYGVKD. The CDR3, as DNA: TGTGCCATCAGCCATGGGGCTAGCGACAATGAGCAGTTCTTC. Its protein product is CAISHGASDNEQFF.

The rearrangement uses TRBV27 and TRBJ2-6, with D perhaps matching TRBD2 (5 bases). Germline CDR1 reads MNHEY; CDR2 reads SMNVEV (reference sequence). The ends were cut back, 1 base at V and 2 bases at J, with 9 bases in the middle. CDR3 length: 16 residues. In DNA form, the CDR3 reads TGTGCCAGCAGTTTATTCGGGGTGGCTGGGGCCAACGTCCTGACTTTC. It is translated as CASSLFGVAGANVLTF. Based on the CDR3 plus reference TRBV27 and TRBJ2-6, the full variable domain is EAQVTQNPRYLITVTGKKLTVTCSQNMNHEYMSWYRQDPGLGLRQIYYSMNVEVTDKGDVPEGYKVSRKEKRNFPLILESPSPNQTSLYFCASSLFGVAGANVLTFGAGSRLTVL.

With respect to this clone: Other nucleotide sequences from this sample produce the same CDR3. The chain couples TRBV5-1 to TRBJ2-7; 9 nucleotides align to TRBD2. Trimming cost V 7 bases and J 1 base; bases outside gene matches: 3. CDR3 length: 13 amino acids. Germline-derived CDR1 and CDR2 are SGHRS and YFSETQ. The DNA of the CDR3 is TGCGCCAGCCGAGCGGGAGGTTCCTACGAGCAGTACTTC. This translates into CASRAGGSYEQYF.

This chain joins TRBV2 and TRBJ2-2, with a tentative D call TRBD1 (6 bases). This CDR3 has 14 amino acids. Between the trimmed V and J ends, which lost 8 bases and 4 bases, there was a span of 14 bases. Per the germline V gene, CDR1 is SNHLY and CDR2 is FYNNEI. The CDR3 sequence is CASGGAGATGELFF. The CDR3 DNA reads TGTGCCAGCGGCGGAGCAGGGGCCACCGGGGAGCTGTTTTTT.

The J gene is TRBJ2-7, the V gene TRBV27; 7 positions match TRBD1. CDR1 and CDR2 (germline): MNHEY, SMNVEV (reference sequence). The J segment lost 7 bases and the V segment lost 3 bases, leaving 6 bases of the junction unmatched. CDR3 length: 13 amino acids. The CDR3 bases are TGTGCCAGCAGTTTTGACAGGGCGAGGGAGCAGTACTTC. As protein: CASSFDRAREQYF.

The V gene is TRBV13, the J gene TRBJ2-1, with TRBD2 matching 7 bases. The J segment lost 7 bases and the V segment lost 3 bases, leaving 9 bases of the junction unmatched. CDR1 PRHDT and CDR2 FYEKMQ come from the germline V gene (reference sequence). The CDR3 has 15 amino acids. The CDR3 region is CASSFRTRKGNEQFF. Here the CDR3 DNA reads TGTGCCAGCAGCTTTCGGACTAGGAAGGGGAATGAGCAGTTCTTC.

The V and J genes are TRBV2 and TRBJ2-1; the D gene is possibly TRBD2 (6 bases). This CDR3 has 16 amino acids. Trimming stripped 6 bases from V and 0 bases from J, with 15 bases between. Germline CDR1 SNHLY, CDR2 FYNNEI. CDR3 loop: CASRPDYQRSYNEQFF. The CDR3 DNA reads as TGTGCCAGCAGACCGGACTACCAACGCTCCTACAATGAGCAGTTCTTC.

The gene calls are TRBV14 and TRBJ2-7; 9 nucleotides agree with TRBD2. Trimming cost V 4 bases and J 10 bases; bases outside gene matches: 5. The length of the CDR3 is 12 residues. The germline CDR1 and CDR2 sequences are SGHDN and FVKESK. CDR3: CASSRNSGSQYF. The CDR3 DNA follows: TGTGCCAGCAGCCGAAATAGCGGGAGTCAGTACTTC.

This clone was detected once. J is TRBJ2-1 and V is TRBV7-8; maybe TRBD2 (6 bases). Germline lookup yields CDR1 SGHVS and CDR2 FQNEAQ. The V end was cut by 5 bases, the J end by 4 bases, with 21 bases between. The CDR3 spans 17 residues. CDR3 coding DNA: TGTGCCAGCAGCCCCCCCGGGACTGGCCCCCCTTACAATGAGCAGTTCTTC. Encoded protein: CASSPPGTGPPYNEQFF.

The chain employs TRBV6-2 or TRBV6-3 and TRBJ1-5; TRBD1 might be the D (6 bases). Trimming took off 5 bases at V and 1 base at J, with 18 bases between the two ends. The CDR3 length is 17 residues. Germline CDR1 is MNHEY and CDR2 is SVGEGT. CDR3 nucleotides: TGTGCCAGCAGTGCCCATCCGACAGGAGGAAGCAATCAGCCCCAGCATTTT. This codes for CASSAHPTGGSNQPQHF.

This clone was detected a few times. The chain recombines TRBV7-3 with TRBJ2-5; possibly TRBD2 for D (6 bases). Germline-derived CDR1 and CDR2 are SGHTA and FQGTGA. Trimming pared 5 bases from V and 5 bases from J, leaving 15 bases between. CDR3 size: 14 residues. The CDR3 spells CASSPPRDCETQYF. In nucleotides, the CDR3 is TGTGCCAGCAGCCCACCGCGGGATTGCGAGACCCAGTACTTC.

V gene TRBV2 combines with J gene TRBJ2-7; 9 nucleotides agree with TRBD1. The CDR3 spans 12 residues. CDR1 SNHLY and CDR2 FYNNEI come from the germline V gene. V lost 6 bases, J lost 7 bases, and 4 bases stayed unmatched. CDR3 loop: CASRGTGNEQYF. CDR3 in DNA: TGTGCCAGCAGGGGGACAGGGAATGAGCAGTACTTC.

V is TRBV2 and J is TRBJ1-2; the D is unclear. V was shortened by 1 base and J by 6 bases, with 9 bases between the two germline ends. The CDR3 sequence is 13 residues long. Germline CDR1 and CDR2: SNHLY and FYNNEI. CDR3 nucleotides: TGTGCCAGCAGTGAAGGATTCGTAGATGGCTACACCTTC. It is translated as CASSEGFVDGYTF.

The V and J genes are TRBV7-8 and TRBJ2-1, with 14 bases lining up with TRBD2. Unmatched junction bases numbered 7, after V lost 1 base and J lost 8 bases. Per germline, CDR1 SGHVS and CDR2 FQNEAQ. This CDR3 region has 17 residues. CDR3 in DNA: TGTGCCAGCAGCTTAGGTTTCGGGACTAGCGGGAGTTATGAGCAGTTCTTC. This encodes CASSLGFGTSGSYEQFF.

The chain uses TRBV7-8 and TRBJ2-4, with D maybe TRBD1 (6 bases). Trimming left V 5 bases short and J 5 bases short, with 19 bases between. This CDR3 is built from 16 residues. Germline assignment: CDR1 SGHVS and CDR2 FQNEAQ. The CDR3 is CASSSAGVGSENIQYF. CDR3 nucleotides: TGTGCCAGCAGCAGTGCAGGGGTTGGTAGTGAAAACATTCAGTACTTC.

The V call is TRBV14, the J call TRBJ2-1; the D gene is possibly TRBD1 (5 bases). CDR3 length equals 16 residues. V was shortened by 1 base and J by 1 base, with 11 bases between the two germline ends. Per germline, CDR1 SGHDN and CDR2 FVKESK. DNA for the CDR3: TGTGCCAGCAGCCAAGGGGGCCTTAAGTCCTACAATGAGCAGTTCTTC. This sequence encodes CASSQGGLKSYNEQFF.

J is TRBJ2-2 and V is TRBV6-5; 8 bases match TRBD2. V lost 2 bases and J lost 4; bases outside the gene matches: 6. Per germline, CDR1 MNHEY and CDR2 SVGAGI. CDR3 length: 16 residues. The CDR3 DNA reads as TGTGCCAGCAGTTACGGCGGCGGGAGGAGCACCGGGGAGCTGTTTTTT. Translating gives CASSYGGGRSTGELFF.

The count of this clone is one. The chain uses TRBV19 and TRBJ2-3, with 8 nucleotides matching TRBD1. Trimming took 3 bases from V and 6 from J; bases not matched to a gene: 8. In germline, CDR1 is LNHDA, CDR2 SQIVND (reference sequence). This CDR3 comprises 15 residues. The CDR3 loop reads CASSIPDRVSDTQYF. The CDR3 DNA reads as TGTGCCAGTAGTATCCCGGACAGGGTGTCGGATACGCAGTATTTT.

The V call is TRBV9, the J call TRBJ2-2; 11 bases agree with TRBD2. The CDR3 loop spans 16 amino acids. Looked up from germline, CDR1 is SGDLS and CDR2 is YYNGEE. V gave up 0 bases and J gave up 5 bases; unmatched junction bases: 3. The CDR3 here is CASSVERLAGTGELFF. In nucleotides, the CDR3 is TGTGCCAGCAGCGTAGAACGACTAGCGGGAACCGGGGAGCTGTTTTTT.

The chain has TRBV29-1 and TRBJ2-3, with 10 nucleotides matching TRBD2. The germline CDR1 and CDR2 sequences are SQVTM and ANQGSEA. This CDR3 is built from 15 residues. V was clipped by 1 base and J by 1 base; unmatched bases: 2. The CDR3 coding sequence is TGCAGCGTTGAAGGTCTAGCGGGAGGCACAGATACGCAGTATTTT. Its protein product is CSVEGLAGGTDTQYF.

The CDR3 spells CATQTTGGRPGELFF. Here the CDR3 DNA reads TGCGCCACCCAGACTACAGGGGGGCGGCCCGGGGAGCTGTTTTTT. This chain connects TRBV10-2 to TRBJ2-2; 8 nucleotides match TRBD1. Germline CDR1 reads WSHSY; CDR2 reads SAAADI. This CDR3 has 15 residues. J was trimmed by 6 bases and V by 10 bases; bases with no gene match: 13.

This clone was picked up one time. The V gene is TRBV4-2, the J gene TRBJ2-7; no definite D call. V was pared by 3 bases and J by 0 bases, with 9 bases between. Germline CDR1 reads LGHNA; CDR2 reads YNFKEQ. CDR3 length equals 14 residues. The CDR3 coding sequence is TGTGCCAGCAGCCAGATCCTAAGCTCCTACGAGCAGTACTTC. Protein: CASSQILSSYEQYF.

The chain joins TRBV6-5 to TRBJ1-6; no definite D call. The CDR3 spans 15 residues. Germline V gene sequence: CDR1 MNHEY, CDR2 SVGAGI. V was cut by 7 bases and J by 2 bases, with 12 bases left in between. The CDR3 loop reads CASTRTGAYNSPLHF. CDR3 DNA sequence: TGTGCCAGCACTCGGACGGGAGCCTATAATTCACCCCTCCACTTT.

The V and J genes are TRBV19 and TRBJ2-7; tentative D call: TRBD1 (6 bases). The germline V gene has CDR1 LNHDA and CDR2 SQIVND (reference sequence). Deletions cut 6 bases from V and 5 bases from J, with 17 bases between. The CDR3 has 14 amino acids. CDR3 DNA sequence: TGTGCCAGTAGCCTACAGGGCCCCTACGACGAGCAGTACTTC. Protein: CASSLQGPYDEQYF.

This clone was counted once. The rearrangement joins TRBV7-2 to TRBJ2-1, with TRBD2 identical over 10 bases. The J segment lost 4 bases and the V segment lost 5 bases, leaving 8 bases of the junction unmatched. The CDR3 is made up of 16 amino acids. Germline V gene sequence: CDR1 SGHTA, CDR2 FQGNSA. CDR3 sequence reads: CASSPPGLAIYNEQFF. The CDR3, as DNA: TGTGCCAGCAGCCCGCCGGGACTAGCGATATACAATGAGCAGTTCTTC.

This clone was seen a handful of times. The V and J genes are TRBV2 and TRBJ1-2; TRBD1 matches 7 bases. The CDR3 is made up of 16 amino acids. Germline CDR1 reads SNHLY; CDR2 reads FYNNEI. The V and J ends lost 8 bases and 0 bases, in that order; junction bases with no gene match: 12. The CDR3 bases are TGTGCCAGCTCCCTCCGGGACAGCCCTACTAACTATGGCTACACCTTC. It is translated as CASSLRDSPTNYGYTF.